A selection of T cell receptor beta chains follows, all from one sample in a study of CD8 T cells in ankylosing spondylitis. A single record per CDR3 protein comes from TCRdb applying MiXCR to the 5' RACE reads. Among 150,000 to 200,000 distinct CDR3 sequences listed, around 8.9% were seen once. Sequencing was carried out using blood, either unsorted or a sorted T cell fraction (not recorded which). The receptors shown here come from a female donor with ankylosing spondylitis or in good health (not recorded which). CDR3s include the opening cysteine and the closing phenylalanine or tryptophan. Each record gives: J gene, V gene, clone size, CDR3 length, D gene, CDR3 DNA, CDR3 protein. D genes are given only for firm matches. Clone sizes are given selectively: once, few, many, or a class where the clone is expanded.

TRBJ2-5	TRBV28	few	16	NA	TGTGCCAGCAGTTTCTCGAGGGACGCAAGGGAAGAGACCCAGTACTTC	CASSFSRDAREETQYF
TRBJ2-1	TRBV29-1	NA	18	TRBD2	TGCAGCGTTGAAGATTGGACTAGCGGGACCTACCTTTACAATGAGCAGTTCTTC	CSVEDWTSGTYLYNEQFF
TRBJ2-1	TRBV5-5	NA	15	TRBD2	TGTGCCAGCAGCCAAACTGGGACTACCCACAATGAGCAGTTCTTC	CASSQTGTTHNEQFF
TRBJ2-1	TRBV5-1	NA	12	NA	TGCGCCAGCAAGGGGGAGTACAATGAGCAGTTCTTC	CASKGEYNEQFF
TRBJ2-1	TRBV7-2	many	16	NA	TGTGCCAGCAGCCGACGCCGCAGCGAACAGTACAATGAGCAGTTCTTC	CASSRRRSEQYNEQFF
TRBJ2-1	TRBV2	many	16	NA	TGTGCCAGCAGCAACTCTAAGGGGCTGGACTACAATGAGCAGTTCTTC	CASSNSKGLDYNEQFF
TRBJ2-3	TRBV7-9	few	16	NA	TGTGCCAGCAGCTTAGCGCCCAGGGCACTCACAGATACGCAGTATTTT	CASSLAPRALTDTQYF
TRBJ2-1	TRBV20-1	many	13	TRBD1	TGCAGTGCTAGAGACCGGGACAGAAATGAGCAGTTCTTC	CSARDRDRNEQFF
TRBJ2-2	TRBV10-3	NA	13	NA	NA	CAISESDGELFFF
TRBJ2-5	TRBV29-1	few	12	NA	TGCAGCGTTCTCCCGGGGGATGAGACCCAGTACTTC	CSVLPGDETQYF
TRBJ2-3	TRBV28	few	12	NA	TGTGCCAGCAGTTTAATGGGGCGTACGCAGTATTTT	CASSLMGRTQYF
TRBJ1-4	TRBV6-1	few	17	TRBD1	TGTGCCAGCAGCCCTGAACCGGGACAGAGAGACTATGAAAAACTGTTTTTT	CASSPEPGQRDYEKLFF
TRBJ1-2	TRBV4-1	NA	14	NA	TGCGCCAGCAGCCAAGCCCCAGGGGACTATGGCTACACCTTC	CASSQAPGDYGYTF
TRBJ2-2	TRBV7-2	few	14	NA	TGTGCCAGCACCCTTCGGGACTCTACCGGGGAGCTGTTTTTT	CASTLRDSTGELFF
TRBJ2-7	TRBV5-1	NA	14	NA	TGCGCCAGCAGCCAAAGCGCGGGATCCTACGAGCAGTACTTC	CASSQSAGSYEQYF
TRBJ1-3	TRBV7-9	NA	14	NA	TGTGCCACGATGGACCTTCAACTCGGGAACACCATATATTTT	CATMDLQLGNTIYF
TRBJ2-1	TRBV4-3	many	13	NA	TGCGCCAGCAGCCAAGCGCAGTACAATGAGCAGTTCTTC	CASSQAQYNEQFF
TRBJ1-4	TRBV5-1	NA	12	NA	TGCGCCAGCAGTCCGGGCAGTGAAAAACTGTTTTTT	CASSPGSEKLFF
TRBJ2-7	TRBV4-3	many	15	NA	TGCGCCAGCAGCCAAGATGTGGGAGGTTCCGGCGAGCAGTACTTC	CASSQDVGGSGEQYF
TRBJ2-1	TRBV6-4	many	15	TRBD2	TGTGCCAGCAGTGAAGTAGCGGGAGGGCGGGATGAGCAGTTCTTC	CASSEVAGGRDEQFF
TRBJ2-2	TRBV20-1	few	12	NA	TGCAGTGCTAGAGGGAACACCGGGGAGCTGTTTTTT	CSARGNTGELFF
TRBJ2-1	TRBV20-1	NA	12	TRBD1	TGCAGTGCTGGGACAGGGGGCCATGAGCAGTTCTTC	CSAGTGGHEQFF
TRBJ2-7	TRBV3-1	few	15	NA	TGTGCCAGCAGTCAGGGACTCCTGAACTCCTACGAGCAGTACTTC	CASSQGLLNSYEQYF
TRBJ2-7	TRBV5-1	many	13	NA	TGCGCCAGCAGCTTGCAGGGCTCCTACGAGCAGTACTTC	CASSLQGSYEQYF
TRBJ2-3	TRBV30	few	14	TRBD2	TGTGCCTGGAGTGTGAGCGGGAGCGGAGATACGCAGTATTTT	CAWSVSGSGDTQYF
TRBJ2-1	TRBV7-2	few	15	NA	TGTGCCAGCAGCTTAAGGGACCTCGCCCGGGATGAGCAGTTCTTC	CASSLRDLARDEQFF
TRBJ2-7	TRBV27	NA	16	TRBD2	TGTGCCAGCAAGGAACTAGCGGGTCCTATCTCCTACGAGCAGTACTTC	CASKELAGPISYEQYF
TRBJ1-2	TRBV7-9	few	15	TRBD1	TGTGCCAGCAGTCATTCCGGGACAGCCTTCTATGGCTACACCTTC	CASSHSGTAFYGYTF
TRBJ2-3	TRBV9	NA	16	NA	TGTGCCAGCAGCCCCAGGGGTGTTGGGGTGACAGATACGCAGTATTTT	CASSPRGVGVTDTQYF
TRBJ2-1	TRBV7-9	NA	14	TRBD2	TGTGCCAGCAGGATGCTAGCGGGGGTCAATGAGCAGTTCTTC	CASRMLAGVNEQFF
TRBJ2-1	TRBV13	few	16	TRBD2	TGTGCCAGCAGCCTCAGGACTAGCGGACGTTACAATGAGCAGTTCTTC	CASSLRTSGRYNEQFF
TRBJ1-5	TRBV29-1	many	15	TRBD1	TGCAGCGGGATAGTCCGGGACAGGGACAATCAGCCCCAGCATTTT	CSGIVRDRDNQPQHF
TRBJ2-3	TRBV5-8	NA	12	NA	TGTACCAGCAGCTTGGCGGTGGATACGCAGTATTTT	CTSSLAVDTQYF
TRBJ2-3	TRBV9	NA	16	NA	TGTGCCAGCAGCGTAGCTCGGAGCGGAGGGGCAGATACGCAGTATTTT	CASSVARSGGADTQYF
TRBJ1-2	TRBV29-1	NA	13	TRBD1	TGCAGCGTTGAATCAGGGGGAGAAAATGGCTACACCTTC	CSVESGGENGYTF
TRBJ2-3	TRBV5-6	NA	15	TRBD1	TGTGCCAGCAGCTGGACAGGGGGTCTCACAGATACGCAGTATTTT	CASSWTGGLTDTQYF
TRBJ2-7	TRBV4-3	NA	15	TRBD1	TGCGCCAGCAGCCAGCACAGGGGGAGTGACTACGAGCAGTACTTC	CASSQHRGSDYEQYF
TRBJ1-2	TRBV2	NA	12	NA	TGTGCCAGCAGTGAGGGGTACTCTGGCTACACCTTC	CASSEGYSGYTF
TRBJ1-2	TRBV24-1	NA	15	NA	TGTGCCACCAGTGACCCTCGACAGCCCGTATATGGCTACACCTTC	CATSDPRQPVYGYTF
TRBJ2-1	TRBV20-1	few	14	NA	TGCAGTGCTAGATCTCAGGGGATCGTCAATGAGCAGTTCTTC	CSARSQGIVNEQFF
TRBJ2-1	TRBV7-7	many	15	TRBD2	TGTGCCAGCAGCTTGGGGACTAGCGGATACAATGAGCAGTTCTTC	CASSLGTSGYNEQFF
TRBJ2-3	TRBV27	few	16	NA	TGTGCCAGCCGACCGGGGGCGGCGACGATTACAGATACGCAGTATTTT	CASRPGAATITDTQYF
TRBJ2-5	TRBV6-2/TRBV6-3	NA	16	NA	TGTGCCAGCAGTTATAAAAGCGAGGAGATGGAAGAGACCCAGTACTTC	CASSYKSEEMEETQYF
TRBJ2-1	TRBV29-1	few	12	TRBD2	TGCAGCGCACTGACTAGCAGCGATAAGCAGTTCTTC	CSALTSSDKQFF
TRBJ2-1	TRBV28	NA	14	NA	TGTGCCAGCAACGACGTAAGCTCCTACAATGAGCAGTTCTTC	CASNDVSSYNEQFF
TRBJ2-1	TRBV11-2	few	17	NA	TGTGCCAGCAGCTTAGACAACTTGCCCATTAAGTACAATGAGCAGTTCTTC	CASSLDNLPIKYNEQFF
TRBJ2-7	TRBV19	medium-sized	15	TRBD2	TGTGCCAGTAGTCCAGGACTAGCGGGAGCCTACGAGCAGTACTTC	CASSPGLAGAYEQYF
TRBJ2-1	TRBV5-6	few	15	NA	TGTGCCAGCAGCCCCGCACCCTCTTCCTACAATGAGCAGTTCTTC	CASSPAPSSYNEQFF
TRBJ2-7	TRBV7-6	many	14	NA	TGTGCCAGCAGCTTAGGGGCACACTCCTACGAGCAGTACTTC	CASSLGAHSYEQYF
TRBJ2-1	TRBV25-1	medium-sized	13	NA	TGTGCCAGCAGTGACCCCATAAAATATGAGCAGTTCTTC	CASSDPIKYEQFF
TRBJ2-2	TRBV6-1	few	15	NA	TGTGCCAGCAGCAACGGGGGACTCGTCACCGGGGAGCTGTTTTTT	CASSNGGLVTGELFF
TRBJ2-3	TRBV5-6	NA	15	TRBD1	TGTGCCAGCAGCTTCACAGGGGAAGGCACAGATACGCAGTATTTT	CASSFTGEGTDTQYF